Below, 12 T cell receptor beta chains from the same sample are listed, as sequenced in a study of post-analysis software for immune sequencing data. Their specific antigens are unknown. Libraries were made from TCR beta cDNA, and they carried unique molecular identifiers. From the PCR reads, TCRdb called clonotypes with MiXCR, one entry per CDR3 protein. The repertoire holds roughly 800,000 distinct CDR3 sequences, with just under 30% as singletons. General study points: Roughly five TRBV segments occurring more often in patients than controls included TRBV5-6, TRBV5-1 and TRBV20-1.

The sequenced sample was blood. The receptor set was obtained from a girl aged 5 to 17 with multiple sclerosis.

The V gene is TRBV7-2, the J gene TRBJ2-1; D gene uncertain. The germline V and J ends were trimmed by 4 bases and 1 base, with 14 bases remaining between them. CDR1 is SGHTA, CDR2 FQGNSA, per germline. This CDR3 has 16 amino acids. The CDR3 protein is CTSSSPLPPSYNEQFF. The CDR3 bases are TGTACCAGCAGCTCCCCTTTGCCCCCGTCCTACAATGAGCAGTTCTTC. Combining the CDR3 with reference TRBV7-2 and TRBJ2-1 gives the whole variable domain GAGVSQSPSNKVTEKGKDVELRCDPISGHTALYWYRQSLGQGLEFLIYFQGNSAPDKSGLPSDRFSAERTGGSVSTLTIQRTQQEDSAVYLCTSSSPLPPSYNEQFFGPGTRLTVL.

The rearrangement links TRBV20-1 to TRBJ1-6, with D hard to call. The germline gives CDR1 DFQATT, CDR2 SNEGSKA (reference sequence). V shed 6 bases and J shed 7 bases, with 19 bases lying between them. This CDR3 spans 15 amino acids. CDR3 coding DNA: TGCAGTGCCAGCATATCGGGGTGGAGGAATTCACCCCTCCACTTT. This codes for CSASISGWRNSPLHF.

This rearrangement joins TRBV12-3 or TRBV12-4 to TRBJ2-7; D uncertain. The ends were cut back, 8 bases at V and 1 base at J, with 15 bases in the middle. The CDR3 sequence is 14 residues long. CDR3 protein: CASAVFGRSYEQYF. CDR3 coding DNA: TGTGCCAGCGCCGTATTTGGGCGATCCTACGAGCAGTACTTC.

This clonotype has more than one count but fewer than ten. The CDR3 DNA sequence: TGTGCCAGCAGACAGACAGGAGGCAATCAGCCCCAGCATTTT. This sequence encodes CASRQTGGNQPQHF. The chain uses TRBV28 and TRBJ1-5; D might be TRBD1 (6 bases). This CDR3 is 14 amino acids long. CDR1 and CDR2 from the germline V gene are MDHEN and SYDVKM. Trimming left V 6 bases short and J 2 bases short, with 11 bases between.

The chain carries TRBV12-3 or TRBV12-4 and TRBJ2-7, with a possible D match to TRBD2 (5 bases). The last part of the DNA fits TRBJ2-5 better; the J call may be wrong. This CDR3 has 12 amino acids. In DNA form, the CDR3 reads TGTGCCAGCAGTTTTCCCGGAGGGACCCAGTACTTC. As protein: CASSFPGGTQYF.

In nucleotides, the CDR3 is TGTGCCAGCAGTGAATCGGGCAGGGGCTACACCTTC. This encodes CASSESGRGYTF. This chain connects TRBV6-1 to TRBJ1-2, with D uncertain. V was shortened by 2 bases and J by 8 bases, with 9 bases between the two germline ends. Germline V gene lookup returns CDR1 MNHNS and CDR2 SASEGT. The CDR3 spans 12 residues.

The chain employs TRBV5-1 and TRBJ2-1, with D perhaps TRBD1 or TRBD2 (6 bases each). V was cut by 4 bases and J by 9 bases, with 14 bases left in between. From germline, CDR1 is SGHRS and CDR2 YFSETQ. The CDR3 sequence is 13 residues long. CDR3 amino acids: CASSPGADREQFF. As DNA, the CDR3 is TGCGCCAGCAGCCCGGGGGCCGACCGTGAGCAGTTCTTC.

The chain carries TRBV4-1 and TRBJ2-3; 14 nucleotides line up with TRBD2. Germline CDR1 and CDR2: MGHRA and YSYEKL. This CDR3 has 19 residues. The V and J ends lost 0 bases and 2 bases, in that order; junction bases with no gene match: 7. The CDR3, as DNA: TGCGCCAGCAGCCAAGATTCTGCGGGACTAGCGGGGGACACAGATACGCAGTATTTT. Encoded protein: CASSQDSAGLAGDTDTQYF.

Ten or more counts support this clonotype. The V call is TRBV28, the J call TRBJ2-7; D is uncertain. The CDR3 covers 11 residues. Germline V gives CDR1 MDHEN, CDR2 SYDVKM. V was clipped by 3 bases and J by 3 bases, with 3 bases between them. DNA for the CDR3: TGTGCCAGCAGTTTTCTCTACGAGCAGTACTTC. The encoded protein is CASSFLYEQYF.

This clonotype was found a few times. In DNA, the CDR3 is TGTGCCACCAGTGATCCCACTAGCGGGGGGGCCCGAGAGACCCAGTACTTC. This gives the protein CATSDPTSGGARETQYF. The gene calls are TRBV24-1 and TRBJ2-5, with 13 positions matching TRBD2. V gave up 3 bases and J gave up 4 bases; unmatched junction bases: 7. The CDR3 is 17 amino acids. Germline CDR1 and CDR2: KGHDR and SFDVKD.

DNA for the CDR3: TGTGCCAGCAGCTTCGGGGACAGCGGTGAAGCTTTCTTT. Protein sequence: CASSFGDSGEAFF. The rearrangement uses TRBV7-9 and TRBJ1-1; 7 bases fit TRBD1. CDR3 length: 13 residues. Germline V lookup: CDR1 SEHNR, CDR2 FQNEAQ (reference sequence). V was clipped by 3 bases and J by 7 bases; unmatched bases: 5.

The chain is built from TRBV6-2 or TRBV6-3 and TRBJ1-5; D gene uncertain. Germline values: CDR1 MNHEY, CDR2 SVGEGT. The CDR3 is 11 residues long. Trimming shortened V by 2 bases and J by 7 bases, and 3 bases separated the two germline ends. The CDR3 spells CASSYPQPQHF. Here the CDR3 DNA reads TGTGCCAGCAGTTACCCGCAGCCCCAGCATTTT.